These 8 T cell receptor beta chains were sequenced from one sample in a study of cytomegalovirus exposure and HLA in healthy donors. Primers included in the PCR were 60 Vbeta and 13 Jbeta primers. Sequencing was performed with immunoSEQ multiplex PCR; in TCRdb, only in-frame clones are kept and a portion is missing. The table lists about 140,000 clones, approximately 70% of them singletons, with roughly 1.3% in the top ten. The material sequenced was PBMCs. Source of these receptors: a woman aged 35 to 49 in good health and CMV-seronegative.

Turning to this clone: Its ends do not fully match the called genes, so a read error is possible. The rearrangement links TRBV14 to TRBJ1-2, with 8 bases that match TRBD1. Germline-derived CDR1 and CDR2 are SGHDN and FVKESK. This CDR3 spans 16 amino acids. The CDR3 reads CASSQDDWTGLYGYTF. The CDR3 DNA reads TGTGCCAGCAGCCAAGATGATTGGACAGGGCTGTATGGTTACACCTTC.

The chain is built from TRBV18 and TRBJ2-1; 7 nucleotides agree with TRBD1. Trimming at V came to 1 base and at J to 9 bases, leaving 9 bases not matched to a gene. This CDR3 is built from 15 residues. The V gene's germline CDR1 is KGHSH and CDR2 LQKENI. In nucleotides, the CDR3 is TGTGCCAGCTCACCACAGGGGACAGCTTCAGGTGAGCAGTTCTTC. This gives the protein CASSPQGTASGEQFF.

The chain couples TRBV18 to TRBJ2-5, with a tentative D call TRBD2 (5 bases). Looked up from germline, CDR1 is KGHSH and CDR2 is LQKENI. V lost 2 bases to trimming and J lost 2 bases, with 6 bases between them. The CDR3 totals 13 residues. This chain's CDR3 is CASSPGSQETQYF. The DNA for the CDR3 is TGTGCCAGCTCACCAGGGAGTCAAGAGACCCAGTACTTC.

The chain couples TRBV9 to TRBJ1-3, with no clear D. V gave up 4 bases and J gave up 6 bases, with 8 bases separating them. Germline CDR1 SGDLS, CDR2 YYNGEE. CDR3 length: 12 amino acids. The CDR3 loop is CASSPSPNTIYF. The CDR3 nucleotides read TGTGCCAGCAGCCCCAGTCCAAACACCATATATTTT.

CDR3 sequence: CASSSQRVSTDTQYF. CDR3 bases: TGTGCCAGCAGTTCCCAGCGGGTCTCCACAGATACGCAGTATTTT. The rearrangement uses TRBV6-5 and TRBJ2-3; TRBD2 is a possible D gene (6 bases). Germline V gives CDR1 MNHEY, CDR2 SVGAGI. There are 15 residues in the CDR3. With 4 bases removed from V and 2 bases from J, the gap between germline ends came to 13 bases.

A single count supports this clone. The J gene is TRBJ2-3, the V gene TRBV4-1, with TRBD2 identical over 10 bases. The CDR3 loop spans 16 amino acids. The V and J ends lost 3 bases and 0 bases, in that order; junction bases with no gene match: 3. Germline V gene sequence: CDR1 MGHRA, CDR2 YSYEKL. For the CDR3, the DNA is TGCGCCAGCAGCCAGGGACTAGCGTTTAGCACAGATACGCAGTATTTT. It encodes CASSQGLAFSTDTQYF.

This clone was detected only once. This chain links TRBV6-6 with TRBJ1-1; D not certain. Trimming took 0 bases from V and 3 from J, leaving 11 bases between them. Germline CDR1 and CDR2: MNHNY and SVGAGI (reference sequence). The CDR3 runs to 15 residues. CDR3: CASSYSTGGYTEAFF. CDR3 nucleotide sequence: TGTGCCAGCAGTTACTCGACGGGAGGGTACACTGAAGCTTTCTTT.

The chain couples TRBV18 to TRBJ1-5; 8 nucleotides align to TRBD1. The junction had 7 bases not matched to a gene; V was cut back by 4 bases and J by 5 bases. CDR1 is KGHSH and CDR2 is LQKENI in the germline V gene. CDR3 length: 15 residues. CDR3 sequence reads: CASSRGQAGDQPQHF. DNA of the CDR3: TGTGCCAGCTCACGGGGACAGGCCGGGGATCAGCCCCAGCATTTT.